The rows below give T cell receptor beta chains drawn from one sample of a study of molecular identifiers for immune sequencing clone quantification. One entry per CDR3 protein, called by TCRdb with MiXCR from the PCR reads. The sample lists roughly 300,000 distinct CDR3 sequences; about 23% were seen once. The sample taken for sequencing was naive CD8+ T cells from blood, with Jurkat cell RNA spiked in. The receptors originated from a human donor in good health. Some libraries in this study had Jurkat cell RNA spiked in. The CDR3 runs from the conserved cysteine through the conserved F or W. The order of the fields is J gene, V gene, clone size, D gene, CDR3 DNA, CDR3 protein. D genes are given only for firm matches. A clone size is listed for some rows: how often the clone was seen (once, few, many), or a class if it is expanded.

>TRBJ2-3|TRBV25-1|many|-
TGTGCCAGCCGGGGGGCGGGAGTAGGGCCGGATACGCAGTATTTT
CASRGAGVGPDTQYF
>TRBJ2-3|TRBV29-1|-|TRBD1
TGCAGCGTGCATAAGCTCCGGGACAGTGAATCTGATACGCAGTATTTT
CSVHKLRDSESDTQYF
>TRBJ2-1|TRBV20-1|-|-
TGCAGTGCTATGACAGTAAATTGGTCCGGGGATGAGCAGTTCTTC
CSAMTVNWSGDEQFF
>TRBJ2-4|TRBV6-2/TRBV6-3|-|-
TGTGCCGGCAGTGACGCGGGACCAAACATTCAGTACTTC
CAGSDAGPNIQYF
>TRBJ1-5|TRBV28|-|-
TGTGCCGGCAGTTTAGGACAACATAGCAATCAGCCCCAGCATTTT
CAGSLGQHSNQPQHF
>TRBJ1-1|TRBV12-3/TRBV12-4|few|-
TGTGCCAGCACTCTGGGGGGGGGGCTAGCTTTCTTT
CASTLGGGLAFF
>TRBJ1-1|TRBV4-3|few|-
TGCGCCGGCAGCCAAGAAAGGATAGGGAGCGCTGAAGCTTTCTTT
CAGSQERIGSAEAFF
>TRBJ2-1|TRBV7-9|few|TRBD2
TGTGCCAGCAGCTTAGGTTTATCTAGCGGGAGACTTGAGCAGTTCTTC
CASSLGLSSGRLEQFF
>TRBJ2-3|TRBV12-3/TRBV12-4|many|-
TGTGCCAGCAGACCTAGCCATCGACAGAGGGATGATCTGAGCACAGATACGCAGTATTTT
CASRPSHRQRDDLSTDTQYF
>TRBJ2-2|TRBV6-2/TRBV6-3|once|TRBD1
TGTGCCAGCAGTCGTACAGGGGCACCTAACACCGGGGAGCCGTTTTTT
CASSRTGAPNTGEPFF
>TRBJ1-1|TRBV11-2|few|TRBD1
TGTGCCAGCAGCTTACTCCGGACAGGTGCGACTGAAGCTTTCTTT
CASSLLRTGATEAFF
>TRBJ2-6|TRBV25-1|many|TRBD1
TGTGCCAGCAGTGATTTGGGACAGCGGCTTTCTGGGGCCAACGTCCTGACTTTC
CASSDLGQRLSGANVLTF
>TRBJ2-3|TRBV30|many|-
TGTGCCTGGAGTGTCCCCACAGGGCCCGCCACAGATACGCAGTATTTT
CAWSVPTGPATDTQYF
>TRBJ2-4|TRBV4-3|few|-
TGCGCCAGCAGCCAAGATAGGTCCGGGGGCGCTGGGAACTTC
CASSQDRSGGAGNF
>TRBJ2-6|TRBV5-6|-|-
TGTGCCAGCAGCTTGGACGGATCTGGGGCCCTCTCTGGGGCCAACGTCCTGACTTTC
CASSLDGSGALSGANVLTF
>TRBJ2-7|TRBV20-1|many|-
TGCAGTGCTAGAGGGCGCCTCTCCTACGAGCAGTACTTC
CSARGRLSYEQYF
>TRBJ1-1|TRBV4-2|-|-
TGTGCCGGCAGCCAAGGTGGCACTAACACTGAAGCTTTCTTT
CAGSQGGTNTEAFF
>TRBJ2-7|TRBV15|few|TRBD1
TGTGCCACCAGCGGACAGGGGACGACAGGCTACGAGCAGTACTTC
CATSGQGTTGYEQYF
>TRBJ1-1|TRBV4-2|-|-
TGTGCCAGCAGCCAAGAAGCCGGGACGGAGAACACTGAAGCTTTCTTT
CASSQEAGTENTEAFF
>TRBJ2-5|TRBV27|few|-
TGTGCCAGCAGTTTATTAGGGGGTAGAAAGACCCAGTACTTC
CASSLLGGRKTQYF
>TRBJ2-7|TRBV27|few|-
TGTGCCAGCAGCCCCGCAAGCTCCTACGAGCAGTACTTC
CASSPASSYEQYF
>TRBJ1-5|TRBV18|-|-
TGTGCCAGCTCAAACAGGGATTATAGCAATCAGCCCCAGCATTTT
CASSNRDYSNQPQHF
>TRBJ1-1|TRBV20-1|few|TRBD1
TGCAGTGCTAGAGCCCTCGGGACAGGGAGGAACACTGAAGCTTTCTTT
CSARALGTGRNTEAFF
>TRBJ2-7|TRBV7-9|many|TRBD1
TGTGCCAGCAGGAGACCGGGACAGGGGTTCTACGAGCAGTACTTC
CASRRPGQGFYEQYF
>TRBJ2-3|TRBV12-3/TRBV12-4|-|TRBD1
TGTGCCAGCACACAAAGACAGGGGGCCACAGATACGCAGTATTTT
CASTQRQGATDTQYF
>TRBJ2-5|TRBV7-2|few|-
TGTGCCAGCAGCCCGACTTTAGGTCTGTCGGAGACCCAGTACTTC
CASSPTLGLSETQYF
>TRBJ2-3|TRBV21-1|-|-
-
CASSKKWAAGTGGPDTQYF
>TRBJ2-5|TRBV11-2|many|-
TGTGCCAGCAGCGACGACAGGACAGAGACCCAGTACTTC
CASSDDRTETQYF
>TRBJ2-7|TRBV5-6|-|-
TGTGCCAGCGGCTTGGGCTCCGGGCGGAGGTACGGGCGGTGGTTC
CASGLGSGRRYGRWF
>TRBJ1-1|TRBV6-6|-|-
TGTGCCAGCGGTGATAGCAGAACAGAAGTCTTCTTT
CASGDSRTEVFF
>TRBJ2-7|TRBV5-6|-|TRBD2
TGTGCCAGCAGCTTGGGCCTAGCGGGAGTTCACGAGCAGTACTTC
CASSLGLAGVHEQYF
>TRBJ2-1|TRBV7-8|-|TRBD1
TGTGCCAGCAGCTTAGTTCGTGGGACAGGCATATACAATGAGCAGTTCTTC
CASSLVRGTGIYNEQFF
>TRBJ1-1|TRBV25-1|few|-
TGTGCCAGTATATCCCTCATGAACACTGAAGCTTTCTTT
CASISLMNTEAFF
>TRBJ2-2|TRBV15|many|TRBD1
TGTGCCATCGCAACCTTTGGGACAGGGCAGTTCACCGGGGAGCTGTTTTTT
CAIATFGTGQFTGELFF
>TRBJ2-7|TRBV30|few|TRBD2
TGTGCCTGGAGTCCCAGCGGGGCCTACGAGCAGTACTTC
CAWSPSGAYEQYF
>TRBJ1-6|TRBV20-1|-|TRBD1
TGCAGTGCTAGGGGGGACAGACAGCCGTATAATTCACCCATCCACTTT
CSARGDRQPYNSPIHF
>TRBJ2-3|TRBV14|-|-
TGTGCCAGCAGCCAAGATTTGAGGCCGGGGTCAGGCACAGATACGCAGTATTTT
CASSQDLRPGSGTDTQYF
>TRBJ1-1|TRBV24-1|many|-
TGTGCCACCAGAGACAGCGGCCACACTGAAGCTTTCTTT
CATRDSGHTEAFF
>TRBJ2-7|TRBV5-4|-|-
TGTGCCGGCAGCTCCCAACCGCAGGGAAGTTTGACCCACGAGCAGTACTTC
CAGSSQPQGSLTHEQYF
>TRBJ2-3|TRBV20-1|few|TRBD2
TGCAGTGCTAGTGGACTAGCGTTTACTAGCACAGATACGCAGTATTTT
CSASGLAFTSTDTQYF
>TRBJ2-5|TRBV6-5|many|-
TGTGCCAGCAGTTACTTACGGAGCCAAGAGACCCAGTACTTC
CASSYLRSQETQYF
>TRBJ2-3|TRBV7-9|-|-
TGTGCCACTTGGACAGAAAGCACAGATACGCAGTATTTT
CATWTESTDTQYF
>TRBJ2-7|TRBV20-1|many|-
TGCAGTGCTAGACTAGCGACCTCCTACGAGCAGTACTTC
CSARLATSYEQYF
>TRBJ2-7|TRBV24-1|-|-
TGTGCCACCAGTGATTCCGGGACCAACGAGCAGTACTTC
CATSDSGTNEQYF
>TRBJ2-3|TRBV20-1|many|-
TGCAGTGCTGGCCCGACTCGGCGCCCAGATACGCAGTATTTT
CSAGPTRRPDTQYF
>TRBJ2-5|TRBV5-4|-|-
TGTGCCAGCAGTCCCACGGGGGGCGGGGAGACCCAGTACTTC
CASSPTGGGETQYF